Given below is one TCR beta chain in context. The sample is drawn from a study of tumor and adjacent non-tumor tissue in lung cancer. Study context: Histology: 12 adenocarcinoma, a couple of squamous cell carcinoma, 1 small cell lung cancer. Around 4.4 million productive TCRbeta reads were obtained per sample on average.

TCRbeta libraries were built with three rounds of nested PCR, modified from ARM-PCR. TCRdb analysed the multiplex PCR reads with MiXCR anew, one entry per CDR3 protein. Among about 110,000 distinct CDR3 sequences listed, 60% to 80% were seen once. The template was RNA from unsorted bulk tissue. V was cut by 10 bases and J by 3 bases, with 19 bases left in between. CDR3 length: 15 residues. Germline assignment: CDR1 LGHNA and CDR2 YNFKEQ. The sample comprised lung tumor tissue. The J gene is TRBJ1-3, the V gene TRBV4-2, with D perhaps matching TRBD1 (6 bases). The source is a woman aged 55 to 70 with non-small cell lung cancer. The CDR3 DNA reads TGTGCCAACAGGTCAGGGGAAGGAGTTGGAAACACCATATATTTT. Its translation: CANRSGEGVGNTIYF.